Below are 14 T cell receptor beta chains sequenced from a single sample in a study of blood T cell repertoires in COVID-19. The repertoire was sequenced with immunoSEQ multiplex PCR; TCRdb's copy has only in-frame clones and lacks some. The sample carries about 220,000 clones, more than 75% recorded once. What was sequenced was peripheral blood. The receptors stem from a human donor in a cohort sampled during active COVID-19.

V is TRBV19 and J is TRBJ1-1; D possibly corresponds to TRBD1 (6 bases). CDR3 size: 14 residues. Germline V lookup: CDR1 LNHDA, CDR2 SQIVND (reference sequence). With 3 bases removed from V and 3 bases from J, the gap between germline ends came to 11 bases. The DNA for the CDR3 is TGTGCCAGTAGTATCCAGGGGTTGGACACTGAAGCTTTCTTT. Translating it yields CASSIQGLDTEAFF.

This chain's CDR3 is CASSQGLQRGYTF. The CDR3 DNA reads TGTGCCAGCAGCCAAGGTCTCCAGAGGGGCTACACCTTC. This chain uses TRBV3-1 (or the pseudogene TRBV3-2) with TRBJ1-2; D is ambiguous. The CDR3 totals 13 residues. V was cut by 1 base and J by 8 bases, with 11 bases left in between. Germline V gene data show CDR1 as LGHDT and CDR2 as YNNKEL (reference sequence).

This clone showed up just once. V and J are TRBV18 and TRBJ2-4; 11 bases match TRBD2. The CDR3 runs 20 residues. Germline lookup yields CDR1 KGHSH and CDR2 LQKENI. The J segment lost 0 bases and the V segment lost 4 bases, leaving 14 bases of the junction unmatched. CDR3 sequence: CASSLRWTSGSPLAKNIQYF. The CDR3, as DNA: TGTGCCAGCTCACTCCGGTGGACTAGCGGGTCCCCACTAGCCAAAAACATTCAGTACTTC.

The rearrangement uses TRBV5-1 and TRBJ2-2; 10 positions match TRBD2. The germline gives CDR1 SGHRS, CDR2 YFSETQ. The CDR3 has 17 residues. V lost 4 bases, J lost 1 base, and 7 bases stayed unmatched. CDR3 DNA: TGCGCCAGCAGCCCGGGGGCTAGCGGGGGGAACACCGGGGAGCTGTTTTTT. This gives the protein CASSPGASGGNTGELFF.

V is TRBV27 and J is TRBJ2-5; 11 bases agree with TRBD1. Germline V lookup: CDR1 MNHEY, CDR2 SMNVEV (reference sequence). The CDR3 has 15 amino acids. V was pared by 5 bases and J by 9 bases, with 11 bases of the junction left unmatched. The CDR3 sequence is CASSVSGQGGQAQYF. CDR3 DNA sequence: TGTGCCAGCAGTGTGTCGGGACAGGGGGGTCAGGCCCAGTACTTC.

The DNA for the CDR3 is TGCGCCAGCAGCCAAGTCGCAGAATCGAACACTGAAGCTTTCTTT. This encodes CASSQVAESNTEAFF. The V and J genes are TRBV4-3 and TRBJ1-1; the D is unclear. Germline CDR1 reads LGHNA; CDR2 reads YSLEER. The CDR3 is made up of 15 amino acids. The germline V and J ends were trimmed by 1 base and 1 base, with 10 bases remaining between them.

J is TRBJ2-5 and V is TRBV12-3 or TRBV12-4; no firm D call. The V and J ends lost 2 bases and 4 bases respectively, with 5 bases between them. The length of the CDR3 is 12 residues. The CDR3 loop reads CASSLSRETQYF. In DNA, the CDR3 is TGTGCCAGCAGTTTAAGTAGAGAGACCCAGTACTTC.

The V gene is TRBV28, the J gene TRBJ1-1; 7 bases line up with TRBD1. V lost 8 bases, J lost 1 base, and 22 bases stayed unmatched. Germline V gene sequence: CDR1 MDHEN, CDR2 SYDVKM. The CDR3 spans 19 residues. The CDR3 DNA reads TGTGCCAGCCCCCCTAGACAGGGCTCGGTTGGCTTAGCGAACACTGAAGCTTTCTTT. It encodes CASPPRQGSVGLANTEAFF.

This chain connects TRBV12-5 to TRBJ1-6; TRBD1 is a possible D gene (6 bases). With 8 bases removed from V and 4 bases from J, the gap between germline ends came to 12 bases. Germline CDR1 is LGHNT and CDR2 is FRNRAP. This CDR3 region has 14 residues. The CDR3 sequence: CASRDDRYNSPLHF. CDR3 sequence (DNA): TGTGCTAGTCGTGACGACAGGTATAATTCACCCCTCCACTTT.

There are a few counts of this clone. This chain links TRBV27 with TRBJ1-2, with D possibly TRBD1 on 6 matching bases. V was cut by 7 bases and J by 4 bases, with 22 bases left in between. CDR3 length: 16 amino acids. Germline loops: CDR1 MNHEY, CDR2 SMNVEV (reference sequence). CDR3 in amino acids: CASTKGGGGASYGYTF. The CDR3 nucleotides are TGTGCCAGCACTAAGGGTGGGGGGGGCGCTAGCTATGGCTACACCTTC.

V gene TRBV10-3 combines with J gene TRBJ1-3; 7 nucleotides agree with TRBD1. Trimming removed 0 bases from V and 8 bases from J; junction bases left unmatched: 4. The CDR3 runs 14 residues. Germline-derived CDR1 and CDR2 are ENHRY and SYGVKD. DNA for the CDR3: TGTGCCATCAGTGAGTCCAGGGGGGTGGACACCATATATTTT. It encodes CAISESRGVDTIYF.

The V and J genes are TRBV19 and TRBJ2-1, with TRBD2 as a possible D gene (5 bases). CDR3 size: 12 residues. V was clipped by 7 bases and J by 6 bases, with 10 bases between them. Germline CDR1 reads LNHDA; CDR2 reads SQIVND (reference sequence). CDR3 protein: CASNLLGNEQFF. As DNA, the CDR3 is TGTGCCAGTAACCTACTAGGCAATGAGCAGTTCTTC.

The V gene is TRBV4-2, the J gene TRBJ1-2; D unclear. Germline V gives CDR1 LGHNA, CDR2 YNFKEQ. This CDR3 has 16 amino acids. With 6 bases removed from V and 5 bases from J, the gap between germline ends came to 22 bases. The CDR3 loop reads CASSQSTGRSVYGYTF. The CDR3 DNA reads TGTGCCAGCAGTCAGTCGACGGGAAGGAGCGTATATGGCTACACCTTC.

The gene calls are TRBV5-1 and TRBJ2-5, with D possibly being TRBD2 (5 bases). V was cut by 0 bases and J by 0 bases, with 6 bases left in between. There are 14 residues in the CDR3. Germline assignment: CDR1 SGHRS and CDR2 YFSETQ. As DNA, the CDR3 is TGCGCCAGCAGCTTGGGGAGGAACCAAGAGACCCAGTACTTC. Translated: CASSLGRNQETQYF.